The clone carrying this T cell receptor beta chain was seen once. The antigen is unknown. The single heparinised draw taken from each donor contained around 100 mL of blood on average. The data stem from a study of beta chain features in type 1 diabetes. Whole-study context: Across every sample, over 100 million sorted cells were examined in total.

Regarding the study as a whole: All four CD4+ subsets from Type 1 diabetes patients carried moderately but significantly shorter TCRB CDR3s.

The sequenced template was cDNA made from the entire isolated RNA. Read counts averaged approximately 3.5 million for samples of naive, central memory and regulatory T cells. TCRdb keeps only in-frame clones here, not all; method: immunoSEQ multiplex PCR. The data show some 45,000 clones, with around 70% seen just once and 2% to 2.5% held by the top ten. Per germline, CDR1 MGHRA and CDR2 YSYEKL. The CDR3 runs 18 residues. Trimming took 0 bases from V and 4 from J; bases not matched to a gene: 12. The rearrangement uses TRBV4-1 and TRBJ2-7; 10 bases map to TRBD2. This receptor was obtained from a woman aged 18 to 35 with type 1 diabetes. Sequencing input: Tregs from blood. The CDR3 loop reads CASSQDPSLAGVSYEQYF. The CDR3 DNA sequence: TGCGCCAGCAGCCAAGATCCCAGCCTAGCGGGAGTATCGTACGAGCAGTACTTC.